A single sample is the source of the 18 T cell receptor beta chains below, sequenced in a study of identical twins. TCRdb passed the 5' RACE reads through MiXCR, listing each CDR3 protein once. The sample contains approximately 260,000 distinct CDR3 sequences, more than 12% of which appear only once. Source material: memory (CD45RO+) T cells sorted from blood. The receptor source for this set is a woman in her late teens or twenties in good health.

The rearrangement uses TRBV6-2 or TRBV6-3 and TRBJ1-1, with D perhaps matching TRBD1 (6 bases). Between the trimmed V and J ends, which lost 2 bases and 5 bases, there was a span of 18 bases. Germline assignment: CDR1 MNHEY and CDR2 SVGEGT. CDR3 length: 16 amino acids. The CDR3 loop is CASSYPGGARWTEAFF. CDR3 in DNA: TGTGCCAGCAGTTACCCGGGGGGCGCCCGGTGGACTGAAGCTTTCTTT.

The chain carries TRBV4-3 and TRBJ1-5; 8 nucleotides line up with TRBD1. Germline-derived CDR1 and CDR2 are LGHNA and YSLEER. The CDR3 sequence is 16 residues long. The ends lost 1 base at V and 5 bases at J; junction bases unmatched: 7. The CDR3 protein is CASSQGTGSFDQPQHF. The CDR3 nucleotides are TGCGCCAGCAGCCAAGGGACAGGGTCTTTCGATCAGCCCCAGCATTTT.

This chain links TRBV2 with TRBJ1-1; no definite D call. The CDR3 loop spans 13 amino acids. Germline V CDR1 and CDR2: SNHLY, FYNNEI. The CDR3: CSGSRRPNTEAFF. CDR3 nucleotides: TGTTCCGGTAGTAGGAGGCCGAACACTGAAGCTTTCTTT.

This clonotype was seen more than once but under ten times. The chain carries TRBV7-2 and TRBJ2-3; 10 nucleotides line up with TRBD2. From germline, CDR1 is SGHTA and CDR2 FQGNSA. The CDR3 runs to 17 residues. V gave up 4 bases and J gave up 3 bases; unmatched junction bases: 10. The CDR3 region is CASSSSISGGLTDTQYF. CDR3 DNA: TGTGCCAGCAGCTCGAGTATTAGCGGGGGGTTGACAGATACGCAGTATTTT.

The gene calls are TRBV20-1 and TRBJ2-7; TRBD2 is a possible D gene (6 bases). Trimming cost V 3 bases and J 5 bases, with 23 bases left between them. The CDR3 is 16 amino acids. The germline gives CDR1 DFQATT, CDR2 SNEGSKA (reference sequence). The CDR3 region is CSASYSGAQVGHEQYF. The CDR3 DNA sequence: TGCAGTGCTAGTTATAGCGGCGCTCAGGTAGGCCACGAGCAGTACTTC.

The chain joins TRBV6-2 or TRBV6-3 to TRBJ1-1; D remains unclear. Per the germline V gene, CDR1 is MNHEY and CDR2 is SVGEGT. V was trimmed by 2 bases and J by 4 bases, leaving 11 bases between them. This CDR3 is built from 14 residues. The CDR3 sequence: CASSYQRPPTEAFF. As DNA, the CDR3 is TGTGCCAGCAGTTACCAGAGACCGCCCACTGAAGCTTTCTTT.

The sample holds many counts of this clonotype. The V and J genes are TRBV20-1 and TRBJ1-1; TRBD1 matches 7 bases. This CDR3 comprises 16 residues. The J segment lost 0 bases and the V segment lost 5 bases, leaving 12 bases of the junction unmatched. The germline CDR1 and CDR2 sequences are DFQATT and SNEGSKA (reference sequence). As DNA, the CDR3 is TGCAGTGCTCCCCGACAGGGTAGATGGGTGAACACTGAAGCTTTCTTT. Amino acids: CSAPRQGRWVNTEAFF.

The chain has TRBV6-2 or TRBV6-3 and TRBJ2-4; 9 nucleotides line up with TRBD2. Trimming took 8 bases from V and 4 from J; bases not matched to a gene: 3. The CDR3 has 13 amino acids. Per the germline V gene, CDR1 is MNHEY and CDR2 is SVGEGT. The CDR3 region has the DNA TGTGCCAGCGAAGGACTAGCGAAAAACATTCAGTACTTC. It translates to CASEGLAKNIQYF.

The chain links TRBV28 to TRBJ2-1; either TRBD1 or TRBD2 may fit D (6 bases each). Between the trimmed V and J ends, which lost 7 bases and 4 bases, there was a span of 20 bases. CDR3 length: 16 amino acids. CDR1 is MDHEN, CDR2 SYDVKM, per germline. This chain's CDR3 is CASITTGADHYNEQFF. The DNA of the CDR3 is TGTGCCAGCATCACAACGGGGGCAGATCATTACAATGAGCAGTTCTTC.

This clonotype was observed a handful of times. The CDR3 coding sequence is TGCGCCAGCAGCCAAGACGGACAGAACACAGATACGCAGTATTTT. It yields the protein CASSQDGQNTDTQYF. This sequence joins TRBV4-3 and TRBJ2-3; D is perhaps TRBD1 (6 bases). V was shortened by 0 bases and J by 2 bases, with 9 bases between the two germline ends. The CDR3 length is 15 residues. The V gene's germline CDR1 is LGHNA and CDR2 YSLEER.

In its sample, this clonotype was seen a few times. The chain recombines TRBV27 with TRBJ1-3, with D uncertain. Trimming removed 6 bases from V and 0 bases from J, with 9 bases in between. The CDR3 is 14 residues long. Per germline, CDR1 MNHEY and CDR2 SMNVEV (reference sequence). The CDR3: CASSSVISGNTIYF. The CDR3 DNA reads TGTGCCAGCAGCTCCGTAATCTCTGGAAACACCATATATTTT.

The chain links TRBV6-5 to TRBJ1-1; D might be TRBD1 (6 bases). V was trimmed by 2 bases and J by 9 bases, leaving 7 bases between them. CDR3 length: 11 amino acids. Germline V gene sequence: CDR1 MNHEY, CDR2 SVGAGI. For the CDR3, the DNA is TGTGCCAGCAGTTACGGGGGCCAAGCTTTCTTT. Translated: CASSYGGQAFF.

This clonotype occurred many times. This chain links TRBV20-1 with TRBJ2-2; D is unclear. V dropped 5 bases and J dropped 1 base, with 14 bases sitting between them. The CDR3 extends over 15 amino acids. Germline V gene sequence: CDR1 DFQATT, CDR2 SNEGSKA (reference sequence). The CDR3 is CSAGPWLQNTGELFF. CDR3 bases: TGCAGTGCTGGGCCCTGGCTCCAGAACACCGGGGAGCTGTTTTTT.

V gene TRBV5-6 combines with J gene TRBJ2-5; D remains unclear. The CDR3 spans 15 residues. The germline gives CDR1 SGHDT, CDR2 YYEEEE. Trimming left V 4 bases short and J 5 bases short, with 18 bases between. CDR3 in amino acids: CASSIEGLGGETQYF. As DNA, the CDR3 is TGTGCCAGCAGCATAGAAGGCCTGGGTGGCGAGACCCAGTACTTC.

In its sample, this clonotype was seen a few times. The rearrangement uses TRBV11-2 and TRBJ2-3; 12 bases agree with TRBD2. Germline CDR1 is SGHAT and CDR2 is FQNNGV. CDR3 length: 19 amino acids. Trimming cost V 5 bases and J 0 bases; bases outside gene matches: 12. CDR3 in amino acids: CASSRTSGEGGSSTDTQYF. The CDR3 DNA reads TGTGCCAGCAGCCGGACTAGCGGGGAAGGTGGGTCTAGCACAGATACGCAGTATTTT.

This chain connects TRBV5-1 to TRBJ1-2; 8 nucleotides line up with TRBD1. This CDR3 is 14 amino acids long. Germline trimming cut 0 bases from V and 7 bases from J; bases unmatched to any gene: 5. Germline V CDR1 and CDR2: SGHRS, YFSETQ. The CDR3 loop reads CASSLAGQGGGYTF. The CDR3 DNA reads TGCGCCAGCAGCTTGGCCGGACAGGGAGGTGGCTACACCTTC.

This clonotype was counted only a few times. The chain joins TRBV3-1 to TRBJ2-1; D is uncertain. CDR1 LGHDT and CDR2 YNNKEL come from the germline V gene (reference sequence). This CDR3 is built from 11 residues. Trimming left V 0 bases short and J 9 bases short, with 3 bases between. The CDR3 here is CASSQDFEQFF. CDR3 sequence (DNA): TGTGCCAGCAGCCAAGATTTTGAGCAGTTCTTC.

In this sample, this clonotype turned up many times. CDR3 DNA: TGTGCCAGCAGTTTATTTCCTAGCACAGATACGCAGTATTTT. Amino acids: CASSLFPSTDTQYF. J is TRBJ2-3 and V is TRBV12-3 or TRBV12-4; D is unclear. Trimming pared 2 bases from V and 0 bases from J, leaving 6 bases between. The CDR3 extends over 14 amino acids.